The next 18 T cell receptor beta chains were all read from a single sample in a study of blood T cells in healthy people across ages. Next came a second PCR, run for roughly 6 to 11 cycles, which used a sample-barcoded 5' primer along with a J-beta primer mix. A single record per CDR3 protein comes from TCRdb applying MiXCR to the 5' RACE reads. The sample records about 670,000 distinct CDR3 sequences, about 51% being singletons. The sample was blood. These receptors were obtained from a woman aged 80 or older in good health.

This clonotype appeared a few times. V and J are TRBV19 and TRBJ1-5, with D possibly matching TRBD1 (5 bases). Germline V CDR1 and CDR2: LNHDA, SQIVND (reference sequence). The CDR3 consists of 15 residues. Trimming pared 7 bases from V and 5 bases from J, leaving 18 bases between. The CDR3 loop reads CASNSQGYFDQPQHF. The CDR3 DNA reads as TGTGCCAGTAACTCTCAGGGTTACTTTGATCAGCCCCAGCATTTT.

V usage is TRBV29-1 and J usage is TRBJ2-5; D is uncertain. The V end lost 4 bases, the J end lost 2 bases, and 8 bases lay between the germline ends. The CDR3 covers 12 residues. Germline V gene lookup returns CDR1 SQVTM and CDR2 ANQGSEA. CDR3 nucleotides: TGCAGCGTTGTTTCTGCGCAAGAGACCCAGTACTTC. It yields the protein CSVVSAQETQYF.

This clonotype was observed many times. This may stem from a read error, because a much larger clone lies one nucleotide away. CDR3 sequence reads: CASSHAYEQYF. The CDR3 nucleotides read TGTGCCAGCAGCCACGCCTACGAGCAGTACTTC. V and J are TRBV3-1 and TRBJ2-7; D uncertain. Germline V gives CDR1 LGHDT, CDR2 YNNKEL (reference sequence). V was clipped by 3 bases and J by 2 bases, with 2 bases between them. This CDR3 has 11 amino acids.

This clonotype was found a few times. The chain combines TRBV12-3 or TRBV12-4 with TRBJ2-2, with 11 bases identical to TRBD1. V trimming: 6 bases; J trimming: 3 bases; junction bases outside the gene matches: 6. The CDR3 has 16 amino acids. The DNA for the CDR3 is TGTGCCAGCAGCCCGAAGGGACAGGGGGACACCGGGGAGCTGTTTTTT. It yields the protein CASSPKGQGDTGELFF.

The count of this clonotype is one. The chain couples TRBV9 to TRBJ2-5; TRBD2 matches at 8 bases. Gene TRBJ2-7 matches the end of the DNA better, so the J call may be wrong. The CDR3 has 15 residues. Germline CDR1 is SGDLS and CDR2 is YYNGEE. The CDR3, as DNA: TGTGCCAGCAGCCAAACGGGACTAGGCTCCTACGAGCAGTACTTC. Encoded protein: CASSQTGLGSYEQYF.

As for this clonotype: This may be a read error: a much more frequent sequence differs by one nucleotide. The genes are TRBV7-3 and TRBJ2-1, with 7 bases lining up with TRBD1. This CDR3 has 19 amino acids. V was pared by 4 bases and J by 0 bases, with 15 bases of the junction left unmatched. Germline loops: CDR1 SGHTA, CDR2 FQGTGA. DNA for the CDR3: TGTGCCAGCAGCTCTTCTCCGAGACAGGGCGCTTACTCCTACAATGAGCAGTTCTTC. Residues: CASSSSPRQGAYSYNEQFF. The complete variable domain, with remaining parts taken from reference TRBV7-3 and TRBJ2-1, reads GAGVSQTPSNKVTEKGKYVELRCDPISGHTALYWYRQSLGQGPEFLIYFQGTGAADDSGLPNDRFFAVRPEGSVSTLKIQRTERGDSAVYLCASSSSPRQGAYSYNEQFFGPGTRLTVL.

This chain connects TRBV7-2 to TRBJ1-5; D unresolved. The V end was cut by 5 bases, the J end by 5 bases, with 19 bases between. The CDR3 is made up of 16 amino acids. Looked up from germline, CDR1 is SGHTA and CDR2 is FQGNSA. The CDR3 is CASSPYITTRDQPQHF. The DNA for the CDR3 is TGTGCCAGCAGCCCTTACATTACAACTCGGGATCAGCCCCAGCATTTT.

The chain joins TRBV7-3 to TRBJ2-1, with 9 bases fitting TRBD2. After removal of 5 bases from V and 5 bases from J, the junction contained 7 bases not matched to a gene. There are 15 residues in the CDR3. Germline V lookup: CDR1 SGHTA, CDR2 FQGTGA. The CDR3 bases are TGTGCCAGCAGCCCCATAGCGGGGGACCACAATGAGCAGTTCTTC. Amino acid sequence: CASSPIAGDHNEQFF.

This clonotype was recorded only once. The chain is built from TRBV7-3 and TRBJ1-1, with no clear D. CDR1 is SGHTA and CDR2 is FQGTGA in the germline V gene. The CDR3 consists of 13 residues. V lost 5 bases and J 2 bases, leaving 9 bases between the germline ends. CDR3 sequence reads: CASSAGSNTEAFF. CDR3 DNA sequence: TGTGCCAGCAGCGCGGGGTCCAACACTGAAGCTTTCTTT. Together with reference TRBV7-3 and TRBJ1-1, the CDR3 gives the full variable domain: GAGVSQTPSNKVTEKGKYVELRCDPISGHTALYWYRQSLGQGPEFLIYFQGTGAADDSGLPNDRFFAVRPEGSVSTLKIQRTERGDSAVYLCASSAGSNTEAFFGQGTRLTVV.

A word on this clonotype: The germline gene is not matched at one end of the junction; a read error may be the cause. The chain employs TRBV18 and TRBJ2-1; D unresolved. The CDR3 is 13 amino acids. CDR1 KGHSH and CDR2 LQKENI come from the germline V gene. The DNA of the CDR3 is TGTGCCGGCTCACCACCGCAAGTGCATGAGCAGTTCTTC. Its translation: CAGSPPQVHEQFF. Based on the CDR3 plus reference TRBV18 and TRBJ2-1, the full variable domain is NAGVMQNPRHLVRRRGQEARLRCSPMKGHSHVYWYRQLPEEGLKFMVYLQKENIIDESGMPKERFSAEFPKEGPSILRIQQVVRGDSAAYFCAGSPPQVHEQFFGPGTRLTVL.

V is TRBV20-1 and J is TRBJ1-1, with D possibly matching TRBD1 (5 bases). V gave up 5 bases and J gave up 6 bases, with 7 bases separating them. In germline, CDR1 is DFQATT, CDR2 SNEGSKA (reference sequence). The CDR3 spans 10 residues. CDR3 protein: CSAWGSEAFF. The CDR3 bases are TGCAGTGCTTGGGGGTCTGAAGCTTTCTTT.

This clonotype was picked up a small number of times. A much larger clone differs by one base, so this may be a read error. The chain recombines TRBV7-2 with TRBJ2-1; 9 nucleotides match TRBD2. The end of the DNA is better explained by TRBJ2-7, so the J call may be wrong. Germline assignment: CDR1 SGHTA and CDR2 FQGNSA. This CDR3 has 15 residues. The DNA of the CDR3 is TGTGCCAGCAGCCAAAGCGGGGGGCGCAACAATGAGCAGTACTTC. Translated: CASSQSGGRNNEQYF.

V is TRBV4-1 and J is TRBJ1-2, with D tentatively TRBD1 (5 bases). Germline values: CDR1 MGHRA, CDR2 YSYEKL. CDR3 length equals 19 residues. V lost 1 base and J lost 7, with 28 bases in between. CDR3 sequence reads: CASSQVSKAIGGAEVGYTF. For the CDR3, the DNA is TGCGCCAGCAGCCAAGTCTCAAAGGCGATTGGAGGGGCTGAAGTTGGCTACACCTTC.

This clonotype was observed once. This chain uses TRBV21-1 with TRBJ1-2; the listed D gene, TRBD1, was not tested against the DNA. TRBV21-1 is termed a pseudogene. The CDR3 runs to 14 residues. CDR3 loop: CATTARGTNYGYTF. The DNA of the CDR3 is TGTGCCACCACTGCACGGGGGACTAACTATGGCTACACCTTC.

This clonotype was observed at least ten times. The CDR3: CASSGGTSYNEQFF. The CDR3 nucleotides read TGCGCCAGCAGCGGCGGGACCTCCTACAATGAGCAGTTCTTC. J is TRBJ2-1 and V is TRBV5-1; D possibly corresponds to TRBD2 (6 bases). Trimming removed 4 bases at V and 0 bases at J, with 8 bases between. Germline CDR1 SGHRS, CDR2 YFSETQ. The CDR3 is made up of 14 amino acids.

There are many counts of this clonotype. The chain carries TRBV28 and TRBJ2-3; 9 bases agree with TRBD1. The germline V gene has CDR1 MDHEN and CDR2 SYDVKM. The CDR3 extends over 16 amino acids. Trimming took 2 bases from V and 2 from J; bases not matched to a gene: 5. CDR3 residues: CASSLKGQGNTDTQYF. DNA of the CDR3: TGTGCCAGCAGTTTAAAGGGACAGGGAAACACAGATACGCAGTATTTT.

About this clonotype: One base away lies a much larger clone, so this may be a sequencing read error. This rearrangement joins TRBV2 to TRBJ2-7; D tentatively fits TRBD1 or TRBD2 (6 bases each). CDR1 is SNHLY and CDR2 is FYNNEI in the germline V gene. The germline V and J ends were trimmed by 5 bases and 7 bases, with 18 bases remaining between them. The CDR3 sequence is 14 residues long. The CDR3 DNA is TGTGCCAGCAGTCCGGGACGGGGGCTTCGAGAGCAGTACTTC. Translating gives CASSPGRGLREQYF.

This clonotype was detected a few times. This could be a read error, since a much larger clone is one nucleotide away. The rearrangement links TRBV28 to TRBJ2-1; D remains unclear. The J call could be wrong; TRBJ2-7 is a better fit for the DNA end. The germline CDR1 and CDR2 sequences are MDHEN and SYDVKM. This CDR3 has 12 amino acids. CDR3 bases: TGTGCCAGCAGAACCGGCTACAATGAGCAGTACTTC. Protein product: CASRTGYNEQYF.